This TCR beta chain is drawn from a study of molecular identifiers for immune sequencing clone quantification (dated by TCRdb to the late 2010s). Background for the entire study: For a replicate experiment, the RNA from either approximately 20,000 or 100,000 naive CD8 T cells was divided into five aliquots, and four of those aliquots went on to sequencing. CD8 T cells were used in a methods study to benchmark molecular-identifier clustering-based TCR repertoire sequencing (MIDCIRS) and TCR RNA copy counting. The paper's findings and limits, for the study overall: Spiked-in Jurkat TCR RNA equal to a single cell's worth was reported to be detectable even within 1,100,000 naive CD8 T cells. Modeling gave about 3.2 recovered TCR RNA copies per cell versus 8 to 10 by digital PCR, implying around 30% capture efficiency. Highly expanded clone sizes could be underestimated because identical TCR molecules may share a barcode. The naive libraries included spiked-in Jurkat TCR RNA (roughly nine copies' worth), and this Jurkat TCR RNA is not part of the donor repertoire. When barcode sub-clustering was left out, chimeric consensus sequences inflated TCR diversity, with chimeras reaching as high as 47%. In CMV-specific effector cells, over 99% of molecules were held by clones above 20 RNA copies, whereas under 1% of molecules were held by such clones in naive cells.

In this sample, this clonotype turned up many times. It lacks a known antigen. No base quality values were provided; no much bigger clone lies one nucleotide off. Libraries of naive CD8 T cells were built from anywhere between about 19,000 and 1,100,000 sorted cells, with 10%, 30% or 50% of the purified RNA used. On a BD FACSAria II, naive CD8 T cells were FACS-sorted as CD8+CD4-CCR7+CD45RA+ and collected into RLT Plus buffer. To test detection sensitivity, Jurkat RNA equivalent to over 8 TCR copies was spiked into samples of roughly 18,000-1,000,000 naive CD8 T cells. Enrichment of CD8 T cells was performed with RosetteSep CD8+ T Cell Enrichment Cocktail and Ficoll-Paque, after which ACK red cell lysis was carried out. Cut back by 5 bases and 2 bases, the V and J ends lie 17 bases apart. The CDR3 has 16 amino acids, counting the end cysteine and phenylalanine. CDR3 DNA is the only sequence kept; it has 48 bases, read in frame from the first base. CDR1 and CDR2 were assigned from the germline V gene as MDHEN and SYDVKM.

Receptor amplification or capture employed PCR. The sample was run on a NextSeq 500. Preparation of bulk TCR libraries followed a previously described approach, with the TCR primers listed in Table S5. Total RNA was purified with the Qiagen AllPrep DNA/RNA kit. Before any analysis, reads coming from multiple sequencing runs of the same library were combined into one pool. The authors' analysis ran thus. Reads were retained only if an exact TCR constant sequence was present, and the retained reads were trimmed to 150 nt and grouped according to their 12-nt molecular barcodes. Reads in each barcode group were sub-clustered using a 15% Levenshtein threshold, and a quality-weighted consensus sequence was built for each RNA molecule. Non-functional sequences were discarded, and so were lower-count sequences lying one edit away from another sequence. Based on a fit of two negative binomial distributions, barcode sub-clusters having less than 20% of the maximum read count were discarded. The raw public data were reprocessed by TCRdb itself: fastp quality trimming at Q25, MiXCR clonotype calling, in-frame beta chains only. For every CDR3 protein sequence, its rows merge into one entry that carries the most common genes and DNA. Here the V and J calls rest on TCRdb's processing, not on the authors' analysis. The sample table holds some 96,000 distinct CDR3 sequences, of which around 24% were seen once. Approximately 0.91% of the sample is held by the ten biggest clonotypes.

The sample taken for sequencing was naive CD8+ T cells from blood, with Jurkat cell RNA spiked in. What the cell subset or site label conveys for this sample: FACS-sorted CD8+CD4-CCR7+CD45RA+ naive T cells. This clonotype was obtained from a human donor in good health. Some libraries in this study had Jurkat cell RNA spiked in. The chain was built from TRBV28 and TRBJ2-3, with the identity of the D gene unclear. CDR3 loop: CASSVGTGSDTDTQYF. In nucleotides, the sequence is TGTGCCAGCAGTGTAGGTACCGGGTCCGACACAGATACGCAGTATTTT.